This TCR beta chain was obtained from a study of beta chain features in type 1 diabetes. The investigators reverse transcribed all of the isolated RNA, so they sequenced expressed TCRB transcripts. Here immunoSEQ multiplex PCR was the method, and the copy in TCRdb shows in-frame clones only, minus some. Of approximately 140,000 clones in the sample, around 51% were seen once. Germline CDR1 SGHTA, CDR2 FQGNSA. CDR3 length: 15 amino acids. V lost 1 base, J lost 2 bases, and 9 bases lay in between. The sequenced material came from Tregs from blood. The chain combines TRBV7-2 with TRBJ1-3; D perhaps matches TRBD1 (6 bases). The receptor comes from a young man in good health. The chain's CDR3 is CASSLDRVTGNTIYF. The CDR3 DNA reads TGTGCCAGCAGCTTAGACAGGGTGACTGGAAACACCATATATTTT.